Below are 17 T cell receptor beta chains sequenced from a single sample in a study of blood T cell repertoires in COVID-19 (dated by TCRdb to about 2020). Library prep was done by the immunoSEQ multiplex PCR assay. Sourced from immuneACCESS, this table was stored by TCRdb with only in-frame sequences that have V and J called. A share of the clones is absent; for the studies checked, an unresolved V gene accounts for under half, and the remainder has no known explanation. The sample table contains under 300,000 clones; only one count was recorded for 75% to 90% of them. The ten largest clonotypes hold around 6% of the sample. The sequenced sample was PBMCs or T cells enriched from blood (not recorded which). The receptor set was obtained from a woman in her 30s with acute COVID-19.

The chain couples TRBV7-3 to TRBJ2-1, with D perhaps matching TRBD2 (6 bases). The CDR3 loop spans 16 amino acids. Germline V gene lookup returns CDR1 SGHTA and CDR2 FQGTGA. The germline V and J ends were trimmed by 5 bases and 0 bases, with 14 bases remaining between them. Here the CDR3 DNA reads TGTGCCAGCAGCCCAGATAGCGGATTCTCCTACAATGAGCAGTTCTTC. Translating gives CASSPDSGFSYNEQFF.

V is TRBV7-2 and J is TRBJ1-6; D is undetermined. The ends were cut back, 1 base at V and 5 bases at J, with 6 bases in the middle. CDR1 is SGHTA, CDR2 FQGNSA, per germline. The CDR3 length is 14 residues. CDR3 region: CASSLGENNSPLHF. For the CDR3, the DNA is TGTGCCAGCAGCTTAGGCGAGAATAATTCACCCCTCCACTTT.

This clone was counted once. The J gene is TRBJ2-5, the V gene TRBV9; 11 nucleotides line up with TRBD2. The CDR3 sequence is 17 residues long. V was clipped by 0 bases and J by 5 bases; unmatched bases: 9. Germline V lookup: CDR1 SGDLS, CDR2 YYNGEE. Written as DNA, the CDR3 is TGTGCCAGCAGCGTAGGTCTAGCGGGAGGAAATTTCGAGACCCAGTACTTC. This encodes CASSVGLAGGNFETQYF.

This clone was seen just once. The chain employs TRBV6-5 and TRBJ2-3; D gene ambiguous. This CDR3 is built from 11 residues. V was clipped by 8 bases and J by 4 bases, with 7 bases between them. In germline, CDR1 is MNHEY, CDR2 SVGAGI. The CDR3 nucleotides are TGTGCCAGCCGCCGCGCAGATACGCAGTATTTT. Protein sequence: CASRRADTQYF.

The V and J genes are TRBV29-1 and TRBJ2-5, with 13 bases aligning to TRBD2. The V gene's germline CDR1 is SQVTM and CDR2 ANQGSEA. Unmatched junction bases numbered 9, after V lost 5 bases and J lost 6 bases. This CDR3 is 15 amino acids long. The CDR3 loop is CSVWAGTSGIKTQYF. In nucleotides, the CDR3 is TGCAGCGTTTGGGCCGGGACTAGCGGGATTAAGACCCAGTACTTC.

The chain is built from TRBV2 and TRBJ1-5, with D possibly TRBD1 on 6 matching bases. V was trimmed by 10 bases and J by 0 bases, leaving 10 bases between them. The CDR3 contains 13 residues. Germline assignment: CDR1 SNHLY and CDR2 FYNNEI. CDR3 coding DNA: TGTGCCATCCGGGACACTAGCAATCAGCCCCAGCATTTT. Translated, it gives CAIRDTSNQPQHF. The full variable domain, with the rest looked up from reference TRBV2 and TRBJ1-5, is EPEVTQTPSHQVTQMGQEVILRCVPISNHLYFYWYRQILGQKVEFLVSFYNNEISEKSEIFDDQFSVERPDGSNFTLKIRSTKLEDSAMYFCAIRDTSNQPQHFGDGTRLSIL.

This sequence joins TRBV7-9 and TRBJ1-3; no firm D call. Germline-derived CDR1 and CDR2 are SEHNR and FQNEAQ (reference sequence). The CDR3 is made up of 15 amino acids. The ends were cut back, 5 bases at V and 0 bases at J, with 11 bases in the middle. In DNA form, the CDR3 reads TGTGCCAGCAGCCCTACCGGGATCTCTGGAAACACCATATATTTT. It codes for CASSPTGISGNTIYF.

The gene calls are TRBV2 and TRBJ1-5; TRBD1 is a possible D gene (5 bases). Between the trimmed V and J ends, which lost 2 bases and 2 bases, there was a span of 10 bases. The CDR3 has 15 residues. Germline V CDR1 and CDR2: SNHLY, FYNNEI. The CDR3 sequence is CASSESGRGNQPQHF. The CDR3 coding sequence is TGTGCCAGCAGTGAATCCGGCAGGGGCAATCAGCCCCAGCATTTT.

This clone was counted a few times. This sequence joins TRBV5-1 and TRBJ1-2; the match to TRBD1 covers 7 bases. Trimming at V came to 3 bases and at J to 7 bases, leaving 15 bases not matched to a gene. This CDR3 contains 16 residues. CDR1 is SGHRS, CDR2 YFSETQ, per germline. The CDR3 bases are TGCGCCAGCAGCTCGATGACAGGGAACACTGCGGTTGGCTACACCTTC. Translating it yields CASSSMTGNTAVGYTF.

V is TRBV19 and J is TRBJ1-2; a weak D match, TRBD1 (6 bases). The CDR3 consists of 17 residues. V was clipped by 3 bases and J by 2 bases, with 19 bases between them. Germline assignment: CDR1 LNHDA and CDR2 SQIVND (reference sequence). The CDR3 sequence: CASSMRGGGPFNYGYTF. CDR3 sequence (DNA): TGTGCCAGTAGTATGAGAGGGGGGGGACCTTTCAACTATGGCTACACCTTC.

The V gene is TRBV5-4, the J gene TRBJ2-1, with D unclear. The CDR3 length is 12 residues. Germline V CDR1 and CDR2: SGHNT, YYREEE (reference sequence). V gave up 1 base and J gave up 10 bases, with 9 bases separating them. The CDR3 reads CASSLPPPEQFF. CDR3 in DNA: TGTGCCAGCAGCTTGCCCCCTCCCGAGCAGTTCTTC.

This clone was detected only a few times. This sequence joins TRBV10-3 and TRBJ2-7; a weak D match, TRBD2 (5 bases). The CDR3 spans 13 residues. In germline, CDR1 is ENHRY, CDR2 SYGVKD. The ends were cut back, 2 bases at V and 3 bases at J, with 8 bases in the middle. The CDR3 DNA reads TGTGCCATCAGTGAGGGAGGAGACTACGAGCAGTACTTC. Encoded protein: CAISEGGDYEQYF.

The chain joins TRBV7-3 to TRBJ2-1; 9 nucleotides match TRBD2. With 6 bases clipped from V and 9 bases from J, the junction kept 9 bases outside the gene matches. The CDR3 extends over 14 amino acids. Germline V gene lookup returns CDR1 SGHTA and CDR2 FQGTGA. The CDR3 nucleotides are TGTGCCAGCAGTTTTAGCGGGGGCCGGAGTGAGCAGTTCTTC. Residues: CASSFSGGRSEQFF.

V is TRBV2 and J is TRBJ2-2; perhaps TRBD1 as D (7 bases). Trimming pared 8 bases from V and 0 bases from J, leaving 13 bases between. Per germline, CDR1 SNHLY and CDR2 FYNNEI. The CDR3 spans 15 residues. CDR3 region: CASGGTASNTGELFF. CDR3 coding DNA: TGTGCCAGCGGAGGGACAGCTTCGAACACCGGGGAGCTGTTTTTT.

The gene calls are TRBV5-1 and TRBJ1-1; 11 bases map to TRBD1. The CDR3 length is 15 residues. In germline, CDR1 is SGHRS, CDR2 YFSETQ. Trimming cost V 4 bases and J 4 bases; bases outside gene matches: 6. CDR3 residues: CASSAGTGGVTEAFF. CDR3 in DNA: TGCGCCAGCAGCGCCGGGACAGGGGGTGTCACTGAAGCTTTCTTT.

V and J are TRBV27 and TRBJ1-1; tentative D call: TRBD1 (6 bases). Germline assignment: CDR1 MNHEY and CDR2 SMNVEV (reference sequence). V dropped 4 bases and J dropped 1 base, with 13 bases sitting between them. This CDR3 is 15 amino acids long. As DNA, the CDR3 is TGTGCCAGCAGTTCGACCCTGACAGGGAACACTGAAGCTTTCTTT. Residues: CASSSTLTGNTEAFF.

The chain couples TRBV7-9 to TRBJ2-1, with D perhaps matching TRBD1 (5 bases). This CDR3 region has 13 residues. V lost 7 bases and J 9 bases, leaving 16 bases between the germline ends. From germline, CDR1 is SEHNR and CDR2 FQNEAQ (reference sequence). CDR3 residues: CASTLRTDSEQFF. The CDR3, as DNA: TGTGCCAGCACCCTCAGGACCGACAGTGAGCAGTTCTTC.